This TCR beta chain was sequenced for a study of T cell responses to AZD1222 COVID-19 vaccine. This clone came up a few times. Its antigen is unknown. Assay used: immunoSEQ multiplex PCR; TCRdb lists only in-frame clones, some missing. The repertoire includes some 140,000 clones, under 95% of them detected once, and approximately 17% sits in the top ten. Whole-study findings and limits: Once two AZD1222 doses were given, Spike-specific TCR breadth and depth went up. Repertoire sampling was restricted to post-peak T cell response timepoints. There were mostly white British donors and more females than males, and clonal diversity was possibly underestimated. Unmutated variant regions are reportedly the target of nearly half of TCRs that are spike-specific.

This sample comprised peripheral blood, obtained on day 0 of AZD1222 vaccination. This TCR came from an adult in good health.

The CDR3 reads CASTTDRGLMNTEAFF. CDR3 nucleotide sequence: TGCGCCAGCACGACGGACAGGGGGTTGATGAACACTGAAGCTTTCTTT. The V gene is TRBV5-1, the J gene TRBJ1-1; 10 bases align to TRBD1. J lost 0 bases, V lost 6 bases, and 8 bases had no gene match. Germline V gene lookup returns CDR1 SGHRS and CDR2 YFSETQ. The CDR3 spans 16 residues.